The next 6 T cell receptor beta chains were all read from a single sample in a study of blood T cell repertoires in COVID-19. The assay was immunoSEQ multiplex PCR, and TCRdb's table has in-frame clones only and misses some. The table includes 200,000 to 250,000 clones, around 84% detected once. Input material: peripheral blood. These TCRs come from a man aged 40-49 years with acute or convalescent COVID-19.

The gene calls are TRBV6-2 or TRBV6-3 and TRBJ1-2; perhaps TRBD1 as D (6 bases). The CDR3 is made up of 15 amino acids. Trimming cost V 6 bases and J 1 base, with 15 bases left between them. Germline V gene sequence: CDR1 MNHEY, CDR2 SVGEGT. CDR3: CASSTEQGFNYGYTF. DNA for the CDR3: TGTGCCAGCAGCACCGAACAGGGTTTTAACTATGGCTACACCTTC.

V gene TRBV6-5 combines with J gene TRBJ1-5, with D possibly TRBD1 on 6 matching bases. V dropped 5 bases and J dropped 4 bases, with 9 bases sitting between them. Germline-derived CDR1 and CDR2 are MNHEY and SVGAGI. The CDR3 is made up of 13 amino acids. CDR3 amino acids: CASSRQVNQPQHF. The CDR3, as DNA: TGTGCCAGCAGTAGACAGGTGAATCAGCCCCAGCATTTT.

The V gene is TRBV6-5, the J gene TRBJ2-3, with 12 bases that match TRBD1. The germline CDR1 and CDR2 sequences are MNHEY and SVGAGI. This CDR3 has 15 amino acids. J gave up 5 bases and V 6 bases, and 6 bases lay outside the gene matches. This CDR3 is CASRGTGGRRDTQYF. CDR3 nucleotide sequence: TGTGCCAGCAGGGGGACAGGGGGCCGAAGAGATACGCAGTATTTT.

In this sample, this clone turned up a few times. The chain is built from TRBV4-3 and TRBJ1-1; D not certain. The germline V and J ends were trimmed by 0 bases and 8 bases, with 13 bases remaining between them. The length of the CDR3 is 14 residues. In germline, CDR1 is LGHNA, CDR2 YSLEER. The CDR3 nucleotides are TGCGCCAGCAGCCAAGAGGGCAGTCGGAACGAAGCTTTCTTT. It yields the protein CASSQEGSRNEAFF.

This sequence joins TRBV14 and TRBJ1-1, with TRBD1 identical over 7 bases. Unmatched junction bases numbered 10, after V lost 1 base and J lost 5 bases. Germline V CDR1 and CDR2: SGHDN, FVKESK. The CDR3 covers 16 residues. The CDR3, as DNA: TGTGCCAGCAGCCAAGGGGCGGGGACAGAGGGAACTGAAGCTTTCTTT. Residues: CASSQGAGTEGTEAFF. Together with reference TRBV14 and TRBJ1-1, the CDR3 gives the full variable domain: EAGVTQFPSHSVIEKGQTVTLRCDPISGHDNLYWYRRVMGKEIKFLLHFVKESKQDESGMPNNRFLAERTGGTYSTLKVQPAELEDSGVYFCASSQGAGTEGTEAFFGQGTRLTVV.

The V call is TRBV6-5, the J call TRBJ1-6, with TRBD1 matching over 9 bases. The V gene's germline CDR1 is MNHEY and CDR2 SVGAGI. J gave up 8 bases and V 0 bases, and 5 bases lay outside the gene matches. The CDR3 contains 16 residues. CDR3 nucleotides: TGTGCCAGCAGTTACTCAACTCGACAGGGGGATTCACCCCTCCACTTT. Translated, it gives CASSYSTRQGDSPLHF.